The 19 T cell receptor beta chains below come from one sample, sequenced in a study of monozygotic twins with inflammatory bowel disease. From the 5' RACE reads, TCRdb lists one entry per CDR3 protein and no DNA. This sample's table reports over 200,000 distinct CDR3 sequences. What was sequenced was blood. These TCRs come from a human donor with ulcerative colitis or Crohn's disease, or a healthy co-twin of an affected twin (not recorded which).

The chain combines TRBV7-6 with TRBJ2-7; TCRdb reports TRBD1, a call that lacks DNA to check it against. In germline, CDR1 is SGHVS, CDR2 FNYEAQ. The CDR3 runs to 16 residues. CDR3 in amino acids: CASSPRSGGLSYEQYF. Based on the CDR3 plus reference TRBV7-6 and TRBJ2-7, the full variable domain is GAGVSQSPRYKVTKRGQDVALRCDPISGHVSLYWYRQALGQGPEFLTYFNYEAQQDKSGLPNDRFSAERPEGSISTLTIQRTEQRDSAMYRCASSPRSGGLSYEQYFGPGTRLTVT.

The chain carries TRBV12-3 or TRBV12-4 and TRBJ1-4. The CDR3 extends over 12 amino acids. The CDR3 sequence: CASSGGWEKLFF.

The chain uses TRBV7-3 and TRBJ2-2. Germline CDR1 and CDR2: SGHTA and FQGTGA. This CDR3 has 14 residues. This CDR3 reads CASGVDLNAGELFF. The whole variable domain, remainder taken from reference TRBV7-3 and TRBJ2-2, is GAGVSQTPSNKVTEKGKYVELRCDPISGHTALYWYRQSLGQGPEFLIYFQGTGAADDSGLPNDRFFAVRPEGSVSTLKIQRTERGDSAVYLCASGVDLNAGELFFGEGSRLTVL.

V is TRBV4-1 and J is TRBJ1-5. Per germline, CDR1 MGHRA and CDR2 YSYEKL. The CDR3 sequence is 14 residues long. CDR3 amino acids: CASSQDGRNQPQHF.

The chain is built from TRBV28 and TRBJ2-1; checking the TCRdb D call of TRBD1 is not possible without DNA. CDR1 and CDR2 from the germline V gene are MDHEN and SYDVKM. This CDR3 spans 15 amino acids. The CDR3 loop is CASVRTDRVGNEQFF.

The gene calls are TRBV5-1 and TRBJ2-1; no DNA is available, so the TRBD2 call from TCRdb remains unchecked. CDR3 size: 18 residues. The germline V gene encodes CDR1 SGHRS and CDR2 YFSETQ. The CDR3 loop reads CASSSIGTSGGSYNEQFF.

This rearrangement joins TRBV7-3 to TRBJ2-1. This CDR3 comprises 12 residues. In germline, CDR1 is SGHTA, CDR2 FQGTGA. This chain's CDR3 is CASSLTRNEQFF.

The CDR3 sequence: CAISDPGRLNTEAFF. The chain recombines TRBV10-3 with TRBJ1-1; TCRdb's D call, TRBD1, is unchecked because there is no DNA. This CDR3 comprises 15 residues. Germline-derived CDR1 and CDR2 are ENHRY and SYGVKD.

The chain uses TRBV7-2 and TRBJ2-2. The CDR3 sequence is 13 residues long. Germline-derived CDR1 and CDR2 are SGHTA and FQGNSA. The CDR3 sequence is CASSLKGTGELFF.

The chain uses TRBV5-6 and TRBJ2-2; TCRdb calls TRBD2, which cannot be checked without DNA. CDR1 is SGHDT and CDR2 is YYEEEE in the germline V gene. This CDR3 contains 16 residues. The CDR3 is CASSSSSGSRTGELFF.

The rearrangement joins TRBV5-1 to TRBJ1-5. The CDR3 is 13 amino acids. Germline lookup yields CDR1 SGHRS and CDR2 YFSETQ. CDR3: CASSLALGEPQHF.

This chain joins TRBV20-1 and TRBJ2-3; TCRdb indicates TRBD2, and absent DNA this call remains unverified. The CDR3 totals 13 residues. CDR1 is DFQATT, CDR2 SNEGSKA, per germline (reference sequence). The CDR3 reads CSVIAGVPDTQYF.

The chain uses TRBV7-2 and TRBJ1-4. This CDR3 has 15 residues. Germline V gene sequence: CDR1 SGHTA, CDR2 FQGNSA. CDR3 amino acids: CASSLWWPTNEKLFF.

The chain joins TRBV19 to TRBJ1-5. The CDR3 runs 15 residues. Germline CDR1 is LNHDA and CDR2 is SQIVND (reference sequence). The CDR3 loop reads CASKESWVPNQPQHF.

This chain connects TRBV4-1 to TRBJ2-5; lacking DNA, the TRBD2 call made by TCRdb goes unchecked. The germline V gene encodes CDR1 MGHRA and CDR2 YSYEKL. CDR3 length: 17 residues. The CDR3 reads CASSQDPLRRGQETQYF.

This chain links TRBV29-1 with TRBJ2-1; the TCRdb D gene call, TRBD2, has no DNA to confirm it. Per the germline V gene, CDR1 is SQVTM and CDR2 is ANQGSEA. CDR3 length: 15 amino acids. The CDR3: CSVAPESSRRNEQFF.

V gene TRBV3-1 combines with J gene TRBJ2-7; TCRdb designates TRBD2, a call that cannot be tested without DNA. This CDR3 has 14 residues. Germline loops: CDR1 LGHDT, CDR2 YNNKEL (reference sequence). The CDR3 protein is CASSPGLAGAEQYF.

The chain recombines TRBV15 with TRBJ2-3. The length of the CDR3 is 15 residues. Germline-derived CDR1 and CDR2 are LNHNV and YYDKDF (reference sequence). Here the CDR3 reads CATSSQRLLRDTQYF.

The V and J genes are TRBV7-9 and TRBJ2-1; TCRdb returns TRBD2, unconfirmable since there is no DNA. Looked up from germline, CDR1 is SEHNR and CDR2 is FQNEAQ (reference sequence). The CDR3 is 17 amino acids. CDR3 in amino acids: CASSLGAGVPLHNEQFF.